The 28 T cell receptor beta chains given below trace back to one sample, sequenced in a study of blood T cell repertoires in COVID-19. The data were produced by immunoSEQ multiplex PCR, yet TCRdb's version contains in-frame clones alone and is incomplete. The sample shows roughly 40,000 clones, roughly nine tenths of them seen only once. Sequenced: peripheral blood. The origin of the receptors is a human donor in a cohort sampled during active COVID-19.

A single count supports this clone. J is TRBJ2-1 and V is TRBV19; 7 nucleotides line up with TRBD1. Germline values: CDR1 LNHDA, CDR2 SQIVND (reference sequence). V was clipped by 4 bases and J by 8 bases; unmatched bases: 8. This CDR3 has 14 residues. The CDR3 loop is CASSTFDRVHEQFF. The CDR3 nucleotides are TGTGCCAGTAGTACCTTCGACAGGGTCCATGAGCAGTTCTTC.

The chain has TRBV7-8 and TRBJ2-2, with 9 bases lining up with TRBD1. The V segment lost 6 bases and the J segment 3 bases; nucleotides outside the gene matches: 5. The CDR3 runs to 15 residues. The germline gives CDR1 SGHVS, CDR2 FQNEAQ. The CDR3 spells CASRKGDRDTGELFF. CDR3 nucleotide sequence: TGTGCCAGCAGAAAGGGGGACAGGGACACCGGGGAGCTGTTTTTT.

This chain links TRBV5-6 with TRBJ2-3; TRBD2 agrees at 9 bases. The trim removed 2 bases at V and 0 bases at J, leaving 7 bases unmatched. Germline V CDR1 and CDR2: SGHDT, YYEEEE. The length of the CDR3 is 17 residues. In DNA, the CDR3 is TGTGCCAGCAGCTTTAGGGCGGGAGGGAAAAGCACAGATACGCAGTATTTT. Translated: CASSFRAGGKSTDTQYF.

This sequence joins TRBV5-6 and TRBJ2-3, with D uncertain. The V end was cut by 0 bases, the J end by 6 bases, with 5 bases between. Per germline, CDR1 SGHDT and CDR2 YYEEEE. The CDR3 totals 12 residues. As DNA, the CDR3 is TGTGCCAGCAGCTTGGACCGGGATACGCAGTATTTT. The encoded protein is CASSLDRDTQYF.

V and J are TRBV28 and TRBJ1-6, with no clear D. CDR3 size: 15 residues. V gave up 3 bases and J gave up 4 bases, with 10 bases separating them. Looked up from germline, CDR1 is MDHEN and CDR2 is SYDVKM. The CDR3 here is CASSFRGGYNSPLHF. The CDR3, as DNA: TGTGCCAGCAGTTTTCGCGGCGGTTATAATTCACCCCTCCACTTT.

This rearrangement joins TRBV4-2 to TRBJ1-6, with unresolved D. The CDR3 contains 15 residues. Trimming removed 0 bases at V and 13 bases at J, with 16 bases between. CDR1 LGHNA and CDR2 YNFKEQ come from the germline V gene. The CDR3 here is CASSQDLLSREPLHF. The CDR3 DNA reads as TGTGCCAGCAGCCAAGATCTTTTGTCGAGGGAGCCCCTCCACTTT.

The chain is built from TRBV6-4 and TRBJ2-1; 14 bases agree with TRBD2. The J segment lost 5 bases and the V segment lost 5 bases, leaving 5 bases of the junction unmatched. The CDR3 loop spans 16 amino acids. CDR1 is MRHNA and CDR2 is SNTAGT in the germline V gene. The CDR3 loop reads CASSKGLAGVHNEQFF. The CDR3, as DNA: TGTGCCAGCAGTAAGGGACTAGCGGGAGTCCACAATGAGCAGTTCTTC.

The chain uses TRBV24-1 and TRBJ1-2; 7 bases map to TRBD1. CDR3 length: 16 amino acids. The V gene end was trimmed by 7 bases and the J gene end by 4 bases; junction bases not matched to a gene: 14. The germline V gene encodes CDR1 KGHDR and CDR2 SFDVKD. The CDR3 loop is CATRAYIQGSVYGYTF. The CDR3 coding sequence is TGTGCCACCAGAGCCTATATACAGGGGAGTGTCTATGGCTACACCTTC.

This CDR3 reads CASSDMIDRGRYEQYF. The CDR3 nucleotides read TGTGCCAGCAGCGATATGATTGACAGGGGGCGGTACGAGCAGTACTTC. The chain combines TRBV5-4 with TRBJ2-7; 10 nucleotides agree with TRBD1. There are 16 residues in the CDR3. V lost 4 bases to trimming and J lost 4 bases; unmatched junction nucleotides: 11. Germline V lookup: CDR1 SGHNT, CDR2 YYREEE (reference sequence).

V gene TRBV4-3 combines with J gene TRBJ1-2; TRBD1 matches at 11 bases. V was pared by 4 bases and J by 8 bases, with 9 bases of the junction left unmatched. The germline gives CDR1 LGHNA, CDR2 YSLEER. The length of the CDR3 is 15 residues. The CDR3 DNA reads TGCGCCAGCAGCCTAGGGACAGGGGGAGGAGAGGGCTACACCTTC. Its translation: CASSLGTGGGEGYTF.

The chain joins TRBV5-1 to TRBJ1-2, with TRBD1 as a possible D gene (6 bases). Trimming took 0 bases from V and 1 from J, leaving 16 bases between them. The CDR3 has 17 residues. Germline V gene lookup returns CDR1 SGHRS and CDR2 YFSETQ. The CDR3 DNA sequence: TGCGCCAGCAGCTTGGGAGGCCGGGACACCCTTAACTATGGCTACACCTTC. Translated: CASSLGGRDTLNYGYTF.

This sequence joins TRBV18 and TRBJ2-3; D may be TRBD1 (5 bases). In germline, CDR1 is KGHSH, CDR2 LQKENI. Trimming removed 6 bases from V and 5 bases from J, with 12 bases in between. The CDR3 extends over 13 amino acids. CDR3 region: CASSFDRGDTQYF. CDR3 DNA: TGTGCCAGCTCTTTCGACAGAGGAGATACGCAGTATTTT. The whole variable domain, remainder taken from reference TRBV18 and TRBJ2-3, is NAGVMQNPRHLVRRRGQEARLRCSPMKGHSHVYWYRQLPEEGLKFMVYLQKENIIDESGMPKERFSAEFPKEGPSILRIQQVVRGDSAAYFCASSFDRGDTQYFGPGTRLTVL.

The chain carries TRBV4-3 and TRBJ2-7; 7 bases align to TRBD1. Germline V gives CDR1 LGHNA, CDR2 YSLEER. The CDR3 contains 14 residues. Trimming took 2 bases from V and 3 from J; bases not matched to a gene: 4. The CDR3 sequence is CASSQQTGIYEQYF. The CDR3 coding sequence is TGCGCCAGCAGCCAACAGACAGGGATCTACGAGCAGTACTTC.

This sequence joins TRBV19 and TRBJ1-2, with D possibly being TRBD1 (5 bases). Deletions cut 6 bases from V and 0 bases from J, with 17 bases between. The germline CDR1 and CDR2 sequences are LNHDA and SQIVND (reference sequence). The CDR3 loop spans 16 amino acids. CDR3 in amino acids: CASSSRVMATNYGYTF. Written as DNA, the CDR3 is TGTGCCAGTAGCAGCAGGGTAATGGCCACTAACTATGGCTACACCTTC.

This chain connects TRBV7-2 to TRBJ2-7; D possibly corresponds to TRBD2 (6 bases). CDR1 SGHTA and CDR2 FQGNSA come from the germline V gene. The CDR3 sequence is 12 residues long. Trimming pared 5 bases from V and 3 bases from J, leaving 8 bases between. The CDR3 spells CASSAGLYEQYF. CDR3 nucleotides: TGTGCCAGCAGCGCGGGACTCTACGAGCAGTACTTC.

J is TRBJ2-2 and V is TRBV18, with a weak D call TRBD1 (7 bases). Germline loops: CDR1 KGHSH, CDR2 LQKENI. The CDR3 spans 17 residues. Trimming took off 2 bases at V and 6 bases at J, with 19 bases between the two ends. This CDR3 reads CASSPLGGQRSPGELFF. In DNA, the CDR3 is TGTGCCAGCTCACCATTGGGGGGACAGCGCTCGCCCGGGGAGCTGTTTTTT.

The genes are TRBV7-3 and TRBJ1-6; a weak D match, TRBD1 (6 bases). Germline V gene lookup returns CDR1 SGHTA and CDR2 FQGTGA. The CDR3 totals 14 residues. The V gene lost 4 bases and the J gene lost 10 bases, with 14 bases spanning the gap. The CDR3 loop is CASSSAGGPSPLHF. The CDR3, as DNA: TGTGCCAGCAGCTCCGCCGGGGGGCCGTCACCCCTCCACTTT.

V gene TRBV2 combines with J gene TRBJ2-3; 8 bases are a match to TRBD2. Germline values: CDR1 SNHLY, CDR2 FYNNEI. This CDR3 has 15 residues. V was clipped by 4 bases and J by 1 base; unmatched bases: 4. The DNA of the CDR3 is TGTGCCAGCAGTGGGACTAGCTTTGGCACAGATACGCAGTATTTT. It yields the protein CASSGTSFGTDTQYF.

CDR3 sequence: CASSLVGGIYNEQFF. CDR3 in DNA: TGTGCCAGCAGCTTAGTCGGGGGAATCTACAATGAGCAGTTCTTC. The J gene is TRBJ2-1, the V gene TRBV11-3, with a possible D match to TRBD2 (6 bases). This CDR3 comprises 15 residues. CDR1 and CDR2 from the germline V gene are SGHNT and YENEEA. With 1 base removed from V and 3 bases from J, the gap between germline ends came to 10 bases.

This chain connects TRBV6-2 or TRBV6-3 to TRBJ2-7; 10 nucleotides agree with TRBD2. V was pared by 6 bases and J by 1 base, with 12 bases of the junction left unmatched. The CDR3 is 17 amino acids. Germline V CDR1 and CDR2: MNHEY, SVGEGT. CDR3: CASSLLLTSGDSYEQYF. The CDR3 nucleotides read TGTGCCAGCAGCCTCCTCCTTACTAGCGGGGATTCCTACGAGCAGTACTTC.

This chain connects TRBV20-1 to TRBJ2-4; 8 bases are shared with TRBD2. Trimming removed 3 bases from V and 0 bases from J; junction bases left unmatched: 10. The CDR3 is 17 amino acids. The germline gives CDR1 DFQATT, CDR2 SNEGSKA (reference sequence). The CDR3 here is CSASGGIAGLAKNIQYF. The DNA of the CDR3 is TGCAGTGCTAGTGGGGGAATAGCGGGGCTAGCCAAAAACATTCAGTACTTC.

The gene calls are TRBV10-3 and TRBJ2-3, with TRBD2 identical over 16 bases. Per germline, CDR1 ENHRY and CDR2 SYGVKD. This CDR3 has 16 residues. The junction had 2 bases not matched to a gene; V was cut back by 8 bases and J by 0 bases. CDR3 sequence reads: CAIGTSGGGSTDTQYF. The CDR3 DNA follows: TGTGCCATCGGGACTAGCGGGGGGGGGAGCACAGATACGCAGTATTTT.

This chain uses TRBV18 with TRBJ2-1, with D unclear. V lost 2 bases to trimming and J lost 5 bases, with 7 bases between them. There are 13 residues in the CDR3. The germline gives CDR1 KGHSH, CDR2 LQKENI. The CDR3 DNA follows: TGTGCCAGCTCACCAGTGGAGCACAATGAGCAGTTCTTC. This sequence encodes CASSPVEHNEQFF.

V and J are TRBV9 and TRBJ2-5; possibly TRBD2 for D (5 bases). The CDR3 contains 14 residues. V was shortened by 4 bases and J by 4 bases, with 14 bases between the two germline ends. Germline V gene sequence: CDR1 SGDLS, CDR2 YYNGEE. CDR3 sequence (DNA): TGTGCCAGCAGCCGGATGGGAGAATCAGAGACCCAGTACTTC. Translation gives CASSRMGESETQYF.

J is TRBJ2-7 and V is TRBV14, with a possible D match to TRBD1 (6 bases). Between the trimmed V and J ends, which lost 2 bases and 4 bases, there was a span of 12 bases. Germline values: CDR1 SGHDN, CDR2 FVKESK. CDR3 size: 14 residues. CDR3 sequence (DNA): TGTGCCAGCAGCCAACTAAGGACAGAATACGAGCAGTACTTC. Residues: CASSQLRTEYEQYF. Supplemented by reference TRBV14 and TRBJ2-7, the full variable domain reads EAGVTQFPSHSVIEKGQTVTLRCDPISGHDNLYWYRRVMGKEIKFLLHFVKESKQDESGMPNNRFLAERTGGTYSTLKVQPAELEDSGVYFCASSQLRTEYEQYFGPGTRLTVT.

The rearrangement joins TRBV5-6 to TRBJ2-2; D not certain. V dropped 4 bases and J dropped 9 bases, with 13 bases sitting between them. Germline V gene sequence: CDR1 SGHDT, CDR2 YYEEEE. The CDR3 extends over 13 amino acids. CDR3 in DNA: TGTGCCAGCAGCGCCACCGGTTTTTGGGAGCTGTTTTTT. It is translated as CASSATGFWELFF.

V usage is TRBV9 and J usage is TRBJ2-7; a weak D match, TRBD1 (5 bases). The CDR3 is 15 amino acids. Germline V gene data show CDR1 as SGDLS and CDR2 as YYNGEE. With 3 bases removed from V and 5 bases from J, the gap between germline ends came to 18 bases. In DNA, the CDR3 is TGTGCCAGCAGCGATACGGACAAAATTTGGAACGAGCAGTACTTC. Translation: CASSDTDKIWNEQYF.

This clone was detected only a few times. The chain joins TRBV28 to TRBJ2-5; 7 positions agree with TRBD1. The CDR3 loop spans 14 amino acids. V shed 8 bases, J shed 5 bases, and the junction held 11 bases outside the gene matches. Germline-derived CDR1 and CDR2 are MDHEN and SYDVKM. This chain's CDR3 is CASATDRVRETQYF. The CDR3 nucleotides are TGTGCCAGCGCCACCGACAGGGTCCGGGAGACCCAGTACTTC. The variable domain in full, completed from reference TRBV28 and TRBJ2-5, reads DVKVTQSSRYLVKRTGEKVFLECVQDMDHENMFWYRQDPGLGLRLIYFSYDVKMKEKGDIPEGYSVSREKKERFSLILESASTNQTSMYLCASATDRVRETQYFGPGTRLLVL.